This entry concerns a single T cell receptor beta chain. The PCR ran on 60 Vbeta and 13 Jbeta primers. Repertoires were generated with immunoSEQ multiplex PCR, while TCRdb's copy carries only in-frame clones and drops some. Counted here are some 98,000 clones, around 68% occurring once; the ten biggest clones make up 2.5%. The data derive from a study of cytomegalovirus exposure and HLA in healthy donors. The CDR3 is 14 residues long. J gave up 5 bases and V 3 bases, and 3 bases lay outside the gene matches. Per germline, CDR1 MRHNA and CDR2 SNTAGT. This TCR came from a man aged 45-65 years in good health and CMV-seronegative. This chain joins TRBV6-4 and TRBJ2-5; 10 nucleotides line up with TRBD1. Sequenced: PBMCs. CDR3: CASSDTDRGETQYF. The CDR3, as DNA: TGTGCCAGCAGTGATACGGACAGGGGGGAGACCCAGTACTTC.